This is a list of T cell receptor beta chains from one sample in a study of response to subunit inactivated influenza vaccine. TCRdb redid the calling of the RT-PCR reads with MiXCR, one entry per CDR3 protein. The sample carries 500,000 to 600,000 distinct CDR3 sequences, 11% recorded once. This sample was shared with a second study, whose subject was T cells expressing NK-cell markers.

The input for sequencing was PBMCs from blood, taken on the day of vaccination. These receptors were taken from a man aged 50 or older who received an inactivated influenza vaccine. Each CDR3 is given with its conserved first and last residue. The D gene is left open where the match is weak. Rows give clone size only sometimes, using once, few, many, or a class for an expanded clone.

j_call d_call v_call clone_size cdr3_nt cdr3_aa
TRBJ2-4 . TRBV20-1 few TGCAGTGCTAGGGCAGGATTGGGGGCCGAAGCCAAAAACATTCAGTACTTC CSARAGLGAEAKNIQYF
TRBJ2-3 . TRBV27 many TGTGCCAGCAGTTTTAAACTAGGAGGCCTCCGAGGCACAGATACGCAGTATTTT CASSFKLGGLRGTDTQYF
TRBJ2-3 TRBD1 TRBV11-2 . TGTGCCAGCAGCTACCCCGGGACAGGGTCAGATACGCAGTATTTT CASSYPGTGSDTQYF
TRBJ1-2 TRBD1 TRBV5-1 . TGCGCCAGCAGCTTGGAGGGACAGGGGACCTTTGGCTACACCTTC CASSLEGQGTFGYTF
TRBJ1-1 . TRBV3-1 few TGTGCCAGCAGCCAAGCCCCTAGCCGAACTTTCTTT CASSQAPSRTFF
TRBJ2-2 . TRBV24-1 many TGTGCCACCAGTGATTTGTTCGACACCGGGGAGCTGTTTTTT CATSDLFDTGELFF
TRBJ2-7 TRBD1 TRBV5-1 few TGCGCCAGCAGCGTAGACAGGGGGGACTACGAGCAGTACTTC CASSVDRGDYEQYF
TRBJ2-7 . TRBV20-1 few TGCAGTGCTGACCAGGACTTTTACGAGCAGTACTTC CSADQDFYEQYF
TRBJ1-3 . TRBV7-9 . TGTGCCAGCAGCCCATACTGGGGGGCTGGTAACACCATATATTTT CASSPYWGAGNTIYF
TRBJ1-2 TRBD1 TRBV5-1 . TGCGCCAGCAGCACCGAAACAGGGGGCCATGGCTACACCTTC CASSTETGGHGYTF
TRBJ2-1 . TRBV12-3/TRBV12-4 . TGTGCCAGCAGTTTAAACAGGGAGGATGAGCAGTTCTTC CASSLNREDEQFF
TRBJ1-3 TRBD1 TRBV20-1 few TGCAGTGCCCAAAGGACAGGGTTCGGAAACACCATATATTTT CSAQRTGFGNTIYF
TRBJ2-7 . TRBV21-1 many TGTGCCAGCAGCCCTGGGACTAGCGGGAGAAACTACGAGCAGTACTTC CASSPGTSGRNYEQYF
TRBJ1-5 TRBD1 TRBV23-1 . TGCGCCAGCAGTCCTCTCCCCGACAGGGAGGATCAGCCCCAGCATTTT CASSPLPDREDQPQHF
TRBJ2-5 . TRBV7-8 . TGTGCCAGCAGCTTCTCGACATACCAAGAGACCCAGTACTTC CASSFSTYQETQYF
TRBJ2-1 . TRBV20-1 . TGCAGTGCTAGAGATCTGTTAGAGGGAGGCCCCCCGTTCTTC CSARDLLEGGPPFF
TRBJ2-7 . TRBV20-1 few TGCAGTGCTGGAAGGACAGCGCCCTACGAGCAGTACTTC CSAGRTAPYEQYF
TRBJ2-2 . TRBV20-1 few TGCAGTGCTAGAGATCTTGGGACTAACACCGGGGAGCTGTTTTTT CSARDLGTNTGELFF
TRBJ2-7 TRBD1 TRBV7-2 . TGTGCCAGCAGCTTAGAAGACAGGGCGGTCTACGAGCAGTACTTC CASSLEDRAVYEQYF
TRBJ2-7 TRBD1 TRBV11-2 many TGTGCCAGCAGCTCGCCGGACAGGGGTAACGAGCAGTACTTC CASSSPDRGNEQYF
TRBJ2-2 TRBD1 TRBV5-1 many TGCGCCAGCAGCCCGAGGACAGGGGGTGCCGGGGAGCTGTTTTTT CASSPRTGGAGELFF
TRBJ1-2 TRBD1 TRBV24-1 few TGTGCCACCAGTGACACTCGACAGGGAGGCGTCGGCTACACCTTC CATSDTRQGGVGYTF
TRBJ2-5 TRBD1 TRBV20-1 many TGCAGTGCTGGGGACAGGGGGCTGGTAGAGACCCAGTACTTC CSAGDRGLVETQYF
TRBJ2-7 . TRBV10-3 few TGTGCCATCAGTCCTCGGACCTTCTACGAGCAGTACTTC CAISPRTFYEQYF
TRBJ2-7 . TRBV5-1 many TGCGCCAGCAGCATCAAGTCCTACGAGCAGTACTTC CASSIKSYEQYF
TRBJ2-3 . TRBV6-2/TRBV6-3 few TGTGCCAGCGGTGGGACTTCGTACACAGATACGCAGTATTTT CASGGTSYTDTQYF
TRBJ2-1 . TRBV7-2 . TGTGCCAGCAGCTTTTTTCGTGGGGGGCGAAACAATGAGCAGTTCTTC CASSFFRGGRNNEQFF
TRBJ2-5 TRBD2 TRBV12-3/TRBV12-4 . TGTGCCAGCAGCCCTAGCGGGGGGCGGACCCAGTACTTC CASSPSGGRTQYF
TRBJ1-1 TRBD1 TRBV7-9 . TGTGCCAGCAGCCCCATGTCAGGGGGCTACACTGAAGCTTTCTTT CASSPMSGGYTEAFF
TRBJ2-5 . TRBV21-1 . TGTGCCAGCAGCAAAACCCTGGCTAGCGGGGAGACCCAGTACTTC CASSKTLASGETQYF
TRBJ2-3 TRBD2 TRBV14 . TGTGCCAGCAGCGATACTAGCGACACAGATACGCAGTATTTT CASSDTSDTDTQYF
TRBJ2-2 TRBD1 TRBV5-4 few TGTGCCAGCAGCTTGGGGCGGGACAGGGGGAACACCGGGGAGCTGTTTTTT CASSLGRDRGNTGELFF
TRBJ2-1 TRBD2 TRBV28 . TGTGCCAGCAGTTTACCTGGGACTAGCGGGGCCAAGAATGAGCAGTTCTTC CASSLPGTSGAKNEQFF
TRBJ2-7 TRBD1 TRBV4-3 few TGCGCCAGCAGCCAAGGCGGGACAGGGTCAGGTTACGAGCAGTACTTC CASSQGGTGSGYEQYF
TRBJ2-1 TRBD2 TRBV4-1 few TGCGCCAGCAGCCAGCCAACTAGCGGGAGAAAAAATGAGCAGTTCTTC CASSQPTSGRKNEQFF
TRBJ2-7 . TRBV20-1 many TGCAGTGCTAGCCTCCGTTGGTCGTACGAGCAGTACTTC CSASLRWSYEQYF
TRBJ2-7 TRBD1 TRBV3-1 many TGTGCCAGCAGCCAAGATACAGGGGCCCTGAGGCAGTACTTC CASSQDTGALRQYF
TRBJ2-7 . TRBV11-2 . TGTGCCAGCAGCTTAGATGCGGGGTCCGGGTACGAGCAGTACTTC CASSLDAGSGYEQYF
TRBJ2-3 . TRBV4-2 . TGTGCCAGCAGCCAAGGGGGGGCGCGGACAGATACGCAGTATTTT CASSQGGARTDTQYF
TRBJ1-3 . TRBV7-9 few TGTGCCAGCAGCTTCGTCGCTGGAAACACCATATATTTT CASSFVAGNTIYF
TRBJ1-2 TRBD1 TRBV20-1 few TGCAGTGCTAGAGATGTGGGACAGGGGGAAGTAGGTGGCTACACCTTC CSARDVGQGEVGGYTF
TRBJ2-7 . TRBV20-1 . TGCAGTGCTCCGGAATTGACAGCCGAGCTACTTACCTACGAGCAGTACTTC CSAPELTAELLTYEQYF
TRBJ2-5 . TRBV4-2 few TGTGCCAGCAGCCAAGATCGTAGGGTGGTAGAGACCCAGTACTTC CASSQDRRVVETQYF
TRBJ1-4 . TRBV5-1 few TGCGCCAGCAGCCAACTTGCATCAACTAATGAAAAACTGTTTTTT CASSQLASTNEKLFF
TRBJ2-1 . TRBV7-6 many TGTGCCAGCAGCCTGACATGGAATGAGCAGTTCTTC CASSLTWNEQFF
TRBJ1-3 . TRBV6-5 few TGTGCCAGCAGTTACTCGAGACAGGAACCCGGAAACACCATATATTTT CASSYSRQEPGNTIYF
TRBJ2-3 TRBD2 TRBV3-1 many TGTGCCAGCAGCCAAGATGGGGCGGGGACTAGCGGCGATACGCAGTATTTT CASSQDGAGTSGDTQYF
TRBJ2-5 . TRBV12-3/TRBV12-4 many TGTGCCAGCAACCCTACCGGCCCGCGAGAGACCCAGTACTTC CASNPTGPRETQYF
TRBJ2-1 TRBD1 TRBV20-1 . TGCAGTGCTAGAGACGGGACAGGGGTCAATGAGCAGTTCTTC CSARDGTGVNEQFF
TRBJ1-5 . TRBV10-3 many TGTGCCATCAGTGGGGACCCTAGCAATCAGCCCCAGCATTTT CAISGDPSNQPQHF
TRBJ1-6 . TRBV7-9 few TGTGCCAGCAGTTCTCAGGGGTTAAGTAATTCACCCCTCCACTTT CASSSQGLSNSPLHF
TRBJ1-1 . TRBV10-3 . TGTGCCTCAAACGGCGTGCGCGAAGCTTTCTTT CASNGVREAFF
TRBJ2-7 TRBD1 TRBV2 few TGTGCCAGCAGGATGGGACAGGAGATATCCTACGAGCAGTACTTC CASRMGQEISYEQYF
TRBJ2-3 TRBD2 TRBV12-3/TRBV12-4 . TGTGCCAGCAGTTTTTTTGCGGGGGGGCCCTCCACAGATACGCAGTATTTT CASSFFAGGPSTDTQYF
TRBJ2-7 TRBD2 TRBV28 many TGTGCCAGCCTTCCGGGACTAGCGGATCCTTCTCTTAGGGGGGGGGAGCAGTACTTC CASLPGLADPSLRGGEQYF
TRBJ2-7 . TRBV19 few TGTGCCAGTAGTACCGGGCCGGTAAGCGAGCAGTACTTC CASSTGPVSEQYF
TRBJ2-7 TRBD2 TRBV30 few TGTGCCTGGAAGTACCAGCGGGACTACGAGCAGTACTTC CAWKYQRDYEQYF
TRBJ2-3 TRBD2 TRBV20-1 . TGCTGTGCTAGAGATCTTGGGTCTAGCGGGGCCGTAGATACGCAGTATTTT CCARDLGSSGAVDTQYF
TRBJ2-1 TRBD2 TRBV20-1 . TGCAGTGCTGGAGTTTGGCGGGGGGGCGACAATGAGCAGTTCTTC CSAGVWRGGDNEQFF
TRBJ2-5 . TRBV5-1 many TGCGCCAGCAGCTTGAGGGGCGGGGAGACCCAGTACTTC CASSLRGGETQYF